This T cell receptor (beta chain) was documented in a study of T cell repertoires and HLA-DP antigens. Whole-study results and caveats: Against one allele, clones undetected before culture averaged about 34%; against the other, 50% to 60%.

The CDR3 has 15 amino acids. Trimming took off 0 bases at V and 2 bases at J, with 10 bases between the two ends. Germline lookup yields CDR1 SGDLS and CDR2 YYNGEE. The sample holds one count of this clone. Its cognate antigen is unknown. TCRdb's copy holds only in-frame clones and misses some; the assay was immunoSEQ multiplex PCR. The repertoire has 75,000 to 90,000 clones, approximately 89% of them found once; the top ten carry less than 2%. The sequenced sample consisted of CD4+ T cells from PBMCs. This chain connects TRBV9 to TRBJ2-3; D is undetermined. The receptor comes from a middle-aged man in good health and CMV-seronegative. Here the CDR3 reads CASSVEGLTTDTQYF. The CDR3 nucleotides are TGTGCCAGCAGCGTAGAAGGTTTAACCACAGATACGCAGTATTTT.